Following are 15 T cell receptor beta chains from one sample sequenced in a study of cytomegalovirus exposure and HLA in healthy donors. It was with 60 Vbeta and 13 Jbeta primers that the PCR ran. Measured with immunoSEQ multiplex PCR; TCRdb has only the in-frame clones, and not every one. This table has about 250,000 clones, roughly two thirds appearing once. Input material: PBMCs. These receptors came from a female donor in good health and CMV-seronegative.

The V call is TRBV28, the J call TRBJ2-2; tentatively, D is TRBD1 (5 bases). CDR1 and CDR2 (germline): MDHEN, SYDVKM. This CDR3 is 14 amino acids long. V lost 6 bases, J lost 1 base, and 9 bases lay in between. CDR3 coding DNA: TGTGCCAGCAGGGTTAGGGGGAACACCGGGGAGCTGTTTTTT. Translation: CASRVRGNTGELFF.

This clone has only a few counts. CDR3 amino acids: CASSIRRRGATGYTF. For the CDR3, the DNA is TGTGCCAGTAGTATTCGGAGGCGGGGGGCGACTGGCTACACCTTC. The gene calls are TRBV19 and TRBJ1-2, with D maybe TRBD1 (6 bases). CDR3 length: 15 amino acids. Trimming removed 3 bases from V and 7 bases from J, with 18 bases in between. Germline CDR1 reads LNHDA; CDR2 reads SQIVND (reference sequence).

The chain links TRBV6-1 to TRBJ1-4; 11 positions agree with TRBD1. Germline loops: CDR1 MNHNS, CDR2 SASEGT. The CDR3 sequence is 15 residues long. Losses at the gene ends were 1 base for V and 5 bases for J; bases not matched to a gene: 0. The CDR3 loop reads CASSEGDRGNEKLFF. The CDR3 DNA is TGTGCCAGCAGTGAAGGGGACAGGGGGAATGAAAAACTGTTTTTT.

This clone was counted only a few times. CDR3 sequence: CASSYSGTRGKQFF. Here the CDR3 DNA reads TGTGCCAGCAGTTACTCTGGGACTAGGGGGAAGCAGTTCTTC. The chain combines TRBV6-5 with TRBJ2-1; 8 bases are a match to TRBD2. The CDR3 sequence is 14 residues long. In germline, CDR1 is MNHEY, CDR2 SVGAGI. J gave up 11 bases and V 0 bases, and 6 bases lay outside the gene matches.

This clone was counted a single time. The J gene is TRBJ2-1, the V gene TRBV9, with 8 bases fitting TRBD2. Germline lookup yields CDR1 SGDLS and CDR2 YYNGEE. This CDR3 contains 15 residues. The V and J ends lost 4 bases and 5 bases, in that order; junction bases with no gene match: 8. As DNA, the CDR3 is TGTGCCAGCAGCCGGGGACTAGTTGGGGACAATGAGCAGTTCTTC. Its translation is CASSRGLVGDNEQFF.

The J gene is TRBJ2-1, the V gene TRBV7-9, with unresolved D. Looked up from germline, CDR1 is SEHNR and CDR2 is FQNEAQ (reference sequence). The CDR3 length is 13 residues. With 1 base removed from V and 7 bases from J, the gap between germline ends came to 8 bases. CDR3 DNA sequence: TGTGCCAGCAGCTTAGTGTCGGAGAATGAGCAGTTCTTC. Translating it yields CASSLVSENEQFF.

J is TRBJ2-6 and V is TRBV13, with TRBD1 matching over 7 bases. In germline, CDR1 is PRHDT, CDR2 FYEKMQ (reference sequence). The CDR3 consists of 15 residues. V lost 4 bases to trimming and J lost 4 bases; unmatched junction nucleotides: 4. The chain's CDR3 is CASSYRGRGANVLTF. The DNA for the CDR3 is TGTGCCAGCAGCTACAGGGGTAGAGGGGCCAACGTCCTGACTTTC.

This chain connects TRBV25-1 to TRBJ2-7, with 8 bases lining up with TRBD1. The CDR3 totals 15 residues. Germline V CDR1 and CDR2: MGHDK, SYGVNS. The junction had 7 bases not matched to a gene; V was cut back by 4 bases and J by 2 bases. The CDR3 spells CASSGSGTGAYEQYF. The CDR3 nucleotides read TGTGCCAGCAGTGGATCCGGGACAGGTGCCTACGAGCAGTACTTC.

J is TRBJ2-5 and V is TRBV5-1; TRBD1 matches 7 bases. CDR3 length: 17 amino acids. Per the germline V gene, CDR1 is SGHRS and CDR2 is YFSETQ. Unmatched junction bases numbered 9, after V lost 0 bases and J lost 1 base. The CDR3 DNA follows: TGCGCCAGCAGCTTGGGGGTGAAGACAGGGCGCCAAGAGACCCAGTACTTC. Residues: CASSLGVKTGRQETQYF.

The chain combines TRBV5-1 with TRBJ1-6; 7 bases fit TRBD1. V shed 0 bases, J shed 6 bases, and the junction held 3 bases outside the gene matches. CDR1 SGHRS and CDR2 YFSETQ come from the germline V gene. The CDR3 is 15 residues long. The CDR3 region has the DNA TGCGCCAGCAGCTTGGAAGGGGGCCGTAATTCACCCCTCCACTTT. It translates to CASSLEGGRNSPLHF.

This clone came up a few times. This chain joins TRBV4-1 and TRBJ1-5; 7 bases map to TRBD1. The germline gives CDR1 MGHRA, CDR2 YSYEKL. The CDR3 runs 17 residues. V shed 3 bases and J 0 bases; nucleotides not matched to a gene: 8. CDR3 in amino acids: CASSQGQSTFSNQPQHF. DNA of the CDR3: TGCGCCAGCAGCCAGGGACAGAGCACATTTAGCAATCAGCCCCAGCATTTT.

V gene TRBV28 combines with J gene TRBJ2-1; no clear D. V was shortened by 3 bases and J by 3 bases, with 6 bases between the two germline ends. The CDR3 extends over 13 amino acids. CDR1 is MDHEN, CDR2 SYDVKM, per germline. This chain's CDR3 is CASSFSGYNEQFF. CDR3 DNA sequence: TGTGCCAGCAGTTTTTCGGGCTACAATGAGCAGTTCTTC.

This chain connects TRBV6-5 to TRBJ1-5; 7 bases map to TRBD1. V was clipped by 5 bases and J by 2 bases; unmatched bases: 6. The CDR3 extends over 15 amino acids. CDR1 and CDR2 (germline): MNHEY, SVGAGI. The CDR3 loop reads CASSRTGRGNQPQHF. CDR3 nucleotide sequence: TGTGCCAGCAGTCGGACAGGCCGAGGCAATCAGCCCCAGCATTTT.

This clone occurred a few times. J is TRBJ2-3 and V is TRBV2; 10 nucleotides agree with TRBD2. The CDR3 sequence is 18 residues long. Trimming at V came to 2 bases and at J to 6 bases, leaving 14 bases not matched to a gene. Per germline, CDR1 SNHLY and CDR2 FYNNEI. DNA of the CDR3: TGTGCCAGCAGTGAAAAAGGACTAGCGGCGAGTGGGAGTGATACGCAGTATTTT. Translating gives CASSEKGLAASGSDTQYF. The variable domain in full, with the rest retrieved from reference TRBV2 and TRBJ2-3, is EPEVTQTPSHQVTQMGQEVILRCVPISNHLYFYWYRQILGQKVEFLVSFYNNEISEKSEIFDDQFSVERPDGSNFTLKIRSTKLEDSAMYFCASSEKGLAASGSDTQYFGPGTRLTVL.

The rearrangement links TRBV5-6 to TRBJ2-7, with 11 bases identical to TRBD1. CDR1 and CDR2 (germline): SGHDT, YYEEEE. Trimming at V came to 1 base and at J to 3 bases, leaving 9 bases not matched to a gene. The CDR3 consists of 17 residues. The CDR3 nucleotides are TGTGCCAGCAGCTTGTCCTTTTCCGGGACAGGGGGCTACGAGCAGTACTTC. Protein: CASSLSFSGTGGYEQYF.